This TCR beta chain emerged from a study of T-cell memory formation after mild COVID-19. The length of the CDR3 is 15 residues. Per the germline V gene, CDR1 is MGHRA and CDR2 is YSYEKL. The junction had 4 bases not matched to a gene; V was cut back by 4 bases and J by 4 bases. Study findings and constraints: Pre-infection memory harbored some responding clones, suggesting cross-reactive memory joined.

Via MiXCR, TCRdb re-called the 5' RACE reads, giving one row per CDR3 protein. The table lists 300,000 to 400,000 distinct CDR3 sequences, roughly 13% of them singletons. This clonotype was recorded a few times. As yet, its antigen is unknown. The sample was PBMCs or a T cell subset sorted from them (not recorded which). The receptor was derived from a man younger than 35 who had mild COVID-19 (a few samples of this study predate the infection). Cell type and time point are not known. V and J are TRBV4-1 and TRBJ2-1, with 10 bases identical to TRBD2. CDR3 protein: CASSRLAGVYNEQFF. In DNA, the CDR3 is TGCGCCAGCAGCCGGCTAGCGGGGGTTTACAATGAGCAGTTCTTC.